This T cell receptor (beta chain) stems from a study of T-cell memory formation after mild COVID-19. TCRdb used MiXCR to reprocess the 5' RACE reads, holding one entry per CDR3 protein. In the table there are around 420,000 distinct CDR3 sequences, 20% to 25% of which are singletons. Germline V gene data show CDR1 as LGHNA and CDR2 as YSLEER. J gave up 2 bases and V 1 base, and 3 bases lay outside the gene matches. This CDR3 contains 16 residues. At least ten counts were recorded for this clonotype. The chain recombines TRBV4-3 with TRBJ2-3, with 10 bases matching TRBD2. Material for sequencing was PBMCs or a T cell subset sorted from them (not recorded which). This sequence originates from an adult woman who had mild COVID-19 (a few samples of this study predate the infection). Cell type and time point are not known. CDR3 region: CASSQGLAGVTDTQYF. The CDR3 DNA reads as TGCGCCAGCAGCCAAGGGCTAGCGGGAGTCACAGATACGCAGTATTTT.